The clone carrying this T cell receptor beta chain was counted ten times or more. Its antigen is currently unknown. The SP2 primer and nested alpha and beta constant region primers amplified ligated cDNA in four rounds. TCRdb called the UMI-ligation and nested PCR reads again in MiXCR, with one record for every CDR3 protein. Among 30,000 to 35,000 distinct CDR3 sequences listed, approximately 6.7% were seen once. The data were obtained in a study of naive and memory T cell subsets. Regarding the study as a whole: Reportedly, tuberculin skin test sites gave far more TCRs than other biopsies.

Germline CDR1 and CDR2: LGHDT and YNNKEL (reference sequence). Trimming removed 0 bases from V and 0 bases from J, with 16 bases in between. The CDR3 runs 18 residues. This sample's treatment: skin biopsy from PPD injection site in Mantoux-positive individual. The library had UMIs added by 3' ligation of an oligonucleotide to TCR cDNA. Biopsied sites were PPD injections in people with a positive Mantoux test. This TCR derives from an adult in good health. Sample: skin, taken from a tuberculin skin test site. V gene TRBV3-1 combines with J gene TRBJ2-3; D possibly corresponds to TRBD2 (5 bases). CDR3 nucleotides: TGTGCCAGCAGCCAAGATCCCCCCGCGGGCTTTAGCACAGATACGCAGTATTTT. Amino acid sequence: CASSQDPPAGFSTDTQYF.